The 18 T cell receptor beta chains presented below share a single source sample, sequenced in a study of T-cell reconstitution after alpha-beta-depleted transplantation in children. Preparation of the TCRbeta library involved a method that used unique molecular identifiers. TCRdb re-called the PCR reads with MiXCR, one entry per CDR3 protein. The sample consists of hundreds of thousands of distinct CDR3 sequences, approximately 13% of them appearing once. The sequencing here drew on PBMCs, mostly from graft donor cells, taken 360 days after TCRalphabeta/CD19-depleted stem cell transplant. These receptors originate from a male patient younger than 18 who had a stem cell transplant for acute myeloid leukemia, so the T cells may come from the graft donor.

In its sample, this clonotype was seen many times. The V gene is TRBV7-2, the J gene TRBJ2-1; TRBD2 agrees at 9 bases. Germline CDR1 is SGHTA and CDR2 is FQGNSA. The V and J ends lost 1 base and 4 bases, in that order; junction bases with no gene match: 8. The CDR3 has 17 amino acids. CDR3 residues: CASSLVWASGIYNEQFF. In DNA form, the CDR3 reads TGTGCCAGCAGCTTAGTATGGGCTAGCGGGATTTACAATGAGCAGTTCTTC.

This clonotype has a handful of counts. CDR3 loop: CSASSGQDPYEQYF. CDR3 in DNA: TGCAGTGCTTCCTCGGGGCAGGACCCGTACGAGCAGTACTTC. The V gene is TRBV20-1, the J gene TRBJ2-7, with D perhaps TRBD1 or TRBD2 (5 bases each). The V and J ends lost 5 bases and 4 bases respectively, with 18 bases between them. This CDR3 spans 14 amino acids. The germline V gene encodes CDR1 DFQATT and CDR2 SNEGSKA (reference sequence).

The chain employs TRBV28 and TRBJ2-6; 8 bases are shared with TRBD2. The junction had 6 bases not matched to a gene; V was cut back by 5 bases and J by 0 bases. The CDR3 is 17 residues long. CDR1 MDHEN and CDR2 SYDVKM come from the germline V gene. CDR3 sequence: CASSRIAGNSGANVLTF. The CDR3 coding sequence is TGTGCCAGCAGTCGAATAGCGGGGAACTCTGGGGCCAACGTCCTGACTTTC.

This clonotype was seen only a few times. V is TRBV14 and J is TRBJ2-1; 10 bases fit TRBD2. J was trimmed by 8 bases and V by 6 bases; bases with no gene match: 7. Germline-derived CDR1 and CDR2 are SGHDN and FVKESK. The CDR3 covers 14 residues. CDR3 nucleotides: TGTGCCAGCAGTCTTACTAGCGGGATCTATGAGCAGTTCTTC. It encodes CASSLTSGIYEQFF.

The sample holds a few counts of this clonotype. The chain uses TRBV6-1 and TRBJ2-2; TRBD1 might be the D (5 bases). This CDR3 comprises 14 residues. Trimming took off 6 bases at V and 4 bases at J, with 12 bases between the two ends. Germline assignment: CDR1 MNHNS and CDR2 SASEGT. The CDR3 sequence: CASRPQVPTGELFF. CDR3 bases: TGTGCCAGCAGGCCACAGGTTCCCACCGGGGAGCTGTTTTTT.

The chain joins TRBV7-2 to TRBJ2-3, with 8 nucleotides matching TRBD2. The V and J ends lost 5 bases and 0 bases, in that order; junction bases with no gene match: 7. CDR1 is SGHTA and CDR2 is FQGNSA in the germline V gene. The CDR3 totals 16 residues. CDR3 sequence: CASSPRLALSTDTQYF. The CDR3, as DNA: TGTGCCAGCAGCCCGCGACTAGCGTTGAGCACAGATACGCAGTATTTT.

This clonotype was recorded a few times. The J gene is TRBJ2-7, the V gene TRBV12-3 or TRBV12-4; D is unresolved. There are 14 residues in the CDR3. The ends were cut back, 7 bases at V and 0 bases at J, with 13 bases in the middle. The CDR3: CASTLAGPSYEQYF. The DNA of the CDR3 is TGTGCCAGCACCTTGGCAGGCCCCTCCTACGAGCAGTACTTC.

This clonotype was picked up many times. The CDR3, as DNA: TGTGCCAGCAGTTTATGGGGACAGGGGGGCTCCTACGAGCAGTACTTC. Its protein product is CASSLWGQGGSYEQYF. The chain couples TRBV28 to TRBJ2-7; 11 nucleotides match TRBD1. The ends lost 0 bases at V and 0 bases at J; junction bases unmatched: 1. CDR1 is MDHEN, CDR2 SYDVKM, per germline. The CDR3 covers 16 residues.

The table lists this clonotype with many counts. This chain connects TRBV5-5 to TRBJ2-1; D is unclear. Trimming left V 3 bases short and J 6 bases short, with 13 bases between. The CDR3 spans 14 residues. Per germline, CDR1 SGHKS and CDR2 YYEKEE (reference sequence). CDR3: CASSSPPWSNEQFF. CDR3 bases: TGTGCCAGCAGCTCCCCACCGTGGAGCAATGAGCAGTTCTTC.

This sequence joins TRBV28 and TRBJ2-7, with 9 bases fitting TRBD1. Trimming at V came to 1 base and at J to 3 bases, leaving 10 bases not matched to a gene. The CDR3 has 17 residues. CDR1 and CDR2 from the germline V gene are MDHEN and SYDVKM. The CDR3, as DNA: TGTGCCAGCAGTTTATTCTTCCCGGGACAGGGAAACTACGAGCAGTACTTC. Its protein product is CASSLFFPGQGNYEQYF. The full variable domain, its missing parts supplied by reference TRBV28 and TRBJ2-7, is DVKVTQSSRYLVKRTGEKVFLECVQDMDHENMFWYRQDPGLGLRLIYFSYDVKMKEKGDIPEGYSVSREKKERFSLILESASTNQTSMYLCASSLFFPGQGNYEQYFGPGTRLTVT.

The chain joins TRBV4-3 to TRBJ2-7; a possible D gene is TRBD2 (6 bases). The germline CDR1 and CDR2 sequences are LGHNA and YSLEER. Trimming stripped 0 bases from V and 7 bases from J, with 16 bases between. This CDR3 is built from 15 residues. CDR3 sequence: CASSQDGGSLREQYF. DNA for the CDR3: TGCGCCAGCAGCCAAGATGGGGGGTCCTTAAGGGAGCAGTACTTC.

This chain connects TRBV6-1 to TRBJ2-1; 9 bases are shared with TRBD1. Looked up from germline, CDR1 is MNHNS and CDR2 is SASEGT. J was trimmed by 5 bases and V by 8 bases; bases with no gene match: 19. The CDR3 length is 18 residues. The CDR3 here is CASGPFTGGATPNNEQFF. The CDR3 DNA sequence: TGTGCCAGCGGACCGTTCACAGGGGGCGCTACTCCTAACAATGAGCAGTTCTTC.

In this sample, this clonotype turned up a few times. The gene calls are TRBV18 and TRBJ2-5; TRBD2 agrees at 8 bases. CDR3 length equals 17 residues. The germline CDR1 and CDR2 sequences are KGHSH and LQKENI. V trimming: 3 bases; J trimming: 3 bases; junction bases outside the gene matches: 12. The CDR3 spells CASSPGPLAGGEETQYF. The CDR3 DNA reads as TGTGCCAGCTCACCCGGGCCACTGGCGGGAGGAGAAGAGACCCAGTACTTC.

This clonotype was counted only a few times. V is TRBV7-8 and J is TRBJ2-2, with TRBD2 as a possible D gene (7 bases). CDR3 length equals 19 residues. CDR1 is SGHVS, CDR2 FQNEAQ, per germline. V was clipped by 5 bases and J by 2 bases, with 24 bases between them. CDR3 region: CASSEQGMGGRTNTGELFF. CDR3 DNA sequence: TGTGCCAGCAGCGAACAGGGCATGGGCGGGAGAACCAACACCGGGGAGCTGTTTTTT.

This clonotype has more than one count but fewer than ten. The rearrangement links TRBV14 to TRBJ2-5, with D perhaps matching TRBD2 (6 bases). Per germline, CDR1 SGHDN and CDR2 FVKESK. CDR3 length: 14 amino acids. V shed 3 bases and J shed 3 bases, with 11 bases lying between them. The CDR3 coding sequence is TGTGCCAGCAGCCAGCTAGCGTCGGAAGAGACCCAGTACTTC. Translated, it gives CASSQLASEETQYF.

This sequence joins TRBV19 and TRBJ1-1, with 7 bases lining up with TRBD1. The CDR3 length is 14 residues. Trimming at V came to 3 bases and at J to 4 bases, leaving 5 bases not matched to a gene. The germline gives CDR1 LNHDA, CDR2 SQIVND (reference sequence). The CDR3 coding sequence is TGTGCCAGTAGTATGATGGCAGGGGGCACTGAAGCTTTCTTT. This encodes CASSMMAGGTEAFF.

There are a few counts of this clonotype. The rearrangement links TRBV29-1 to TRBJ2-2; D is unresolved. The CDR3 runs to 11 residues. CDR1 SQVTM and CDR2 ANQGSEA come from the germline V gene. V was clipped by 5 bases and J by 6 bases, with 7 bases between them. CDR3 in DNA: TGCAGCGTTCCTGGGTCCGGGGAGCTGTTTTTT. Translated, it gives CSVPGSGELFF.

This clonotype was observed a handful of times. The V call is TRBV28, the J call TRBJ1-4; tentatively, D is TRBD1 (6 bases). The V gene lost 6 bases and the J gene lost 6 bases, with 14 bases spanning the gap. CDR3 length: 14 amino acids. Germline-derived CDR1 and CDR2 are MDHEN and SYDVKM. DNA for the CDR3: TGTGCCAGCAGCCTTCCAGGGGATTATGAAAAACTGTTTTTT. It specifies CASSLPGDYEKLFF.